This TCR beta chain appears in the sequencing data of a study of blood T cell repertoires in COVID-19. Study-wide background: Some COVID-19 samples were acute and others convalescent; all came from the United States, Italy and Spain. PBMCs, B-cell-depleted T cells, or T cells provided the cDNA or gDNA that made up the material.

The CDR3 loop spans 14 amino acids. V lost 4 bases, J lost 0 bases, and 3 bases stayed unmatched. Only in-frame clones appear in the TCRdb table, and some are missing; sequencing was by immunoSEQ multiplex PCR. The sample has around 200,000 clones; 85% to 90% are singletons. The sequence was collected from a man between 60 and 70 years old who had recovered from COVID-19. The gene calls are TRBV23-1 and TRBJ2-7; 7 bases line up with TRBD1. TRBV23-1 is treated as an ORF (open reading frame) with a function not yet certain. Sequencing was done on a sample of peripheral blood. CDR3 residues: CASSRDSHSYEQYF. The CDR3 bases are TGCGCCAGCAGTCGGGACAGCCACTCCTACGAGCAGTACTTC.